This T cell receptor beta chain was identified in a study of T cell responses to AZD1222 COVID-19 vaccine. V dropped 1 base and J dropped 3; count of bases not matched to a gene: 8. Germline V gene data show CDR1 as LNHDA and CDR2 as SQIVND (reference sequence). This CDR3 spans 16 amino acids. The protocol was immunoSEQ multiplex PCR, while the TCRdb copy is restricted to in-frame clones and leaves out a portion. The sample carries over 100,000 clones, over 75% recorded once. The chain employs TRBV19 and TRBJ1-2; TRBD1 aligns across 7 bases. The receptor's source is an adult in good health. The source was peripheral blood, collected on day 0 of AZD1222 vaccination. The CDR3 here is CASSIVGDSGYYGYTF. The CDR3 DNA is TGTGCCAGTAGTATAGTAGGGGACAGCGGATACTATGGCTACACCTTC.